This T cell receptor (beta chain) came from a study of PD-L1 blockade in urothelial cancer. Turning to the study itself: Patients took up atezolizumab at some point between 2013 and 2014 at 1,200 mg intravenously every 3 weeks.

The repertoire was sequenced with immunoSEQ multiplex PCR; TCRdb's copy has only in-frame clones and lacks some. Here the sample spans about 81,000 clones, more than 85% being singletons. This sequence was found in a man aged 60-69 years with urothelial cancer. This specimen was PBMCs, taken around atezolizumab (anti-PD-L1) treatment.

The CDR3 sequence is CASPLRDRGGSAFF. CDR3 in DNA: TGTGCCAGCCCTCTCCGGGACAGGGGAGGTAGTGCTTTCTTT. The chain carries TRBV5-8 and TRBJ1-1; 10 bases align to TRBD1. This CDR3 spans 14 amino acids. The J segment lost 11 bases and the V segment lost 7 bases, leaving 14 bases of the junction unmatched. Germline values: CDR1 SGHTS, CDR2 YDEGEE.